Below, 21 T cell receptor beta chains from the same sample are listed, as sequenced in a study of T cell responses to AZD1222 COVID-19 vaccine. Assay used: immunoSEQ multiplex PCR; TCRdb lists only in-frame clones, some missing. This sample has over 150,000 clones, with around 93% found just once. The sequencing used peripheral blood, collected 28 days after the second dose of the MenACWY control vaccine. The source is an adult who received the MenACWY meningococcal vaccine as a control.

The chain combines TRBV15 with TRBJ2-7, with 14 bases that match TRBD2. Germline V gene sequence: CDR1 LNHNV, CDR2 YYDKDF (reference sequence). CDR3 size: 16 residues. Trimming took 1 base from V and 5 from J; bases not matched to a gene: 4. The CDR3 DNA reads TGTGCCACCAGCAGAGGACTAGCGGGGGGGCTCAACGAGCAGTACTTC. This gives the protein CATSRGLAGGLNEQYF.

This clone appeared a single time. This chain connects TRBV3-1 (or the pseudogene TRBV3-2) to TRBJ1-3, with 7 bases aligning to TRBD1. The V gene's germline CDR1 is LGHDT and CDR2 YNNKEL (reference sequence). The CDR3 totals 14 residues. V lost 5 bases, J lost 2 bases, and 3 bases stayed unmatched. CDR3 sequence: CASSTGAPGNTIYF. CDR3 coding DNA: TGTGCCAGCAGCACAGGGGCGCCTGGAAACACCATATATTTT.

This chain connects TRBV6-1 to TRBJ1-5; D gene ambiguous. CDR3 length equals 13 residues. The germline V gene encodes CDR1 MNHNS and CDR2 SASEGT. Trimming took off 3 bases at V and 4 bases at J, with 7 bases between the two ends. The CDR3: CASSEWFNQPQHF. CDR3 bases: TGTGCCAGCAGTGAGTGGTTTAATCAGCCCCAGCATTTT.

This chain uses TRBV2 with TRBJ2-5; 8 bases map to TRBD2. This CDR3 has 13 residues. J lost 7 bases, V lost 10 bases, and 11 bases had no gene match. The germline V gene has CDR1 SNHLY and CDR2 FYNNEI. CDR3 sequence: CATKFGGAWTQYF. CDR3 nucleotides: TGTGCCACCAAGTTCGGGGGGGCGTGGACCCAGTACTTC.

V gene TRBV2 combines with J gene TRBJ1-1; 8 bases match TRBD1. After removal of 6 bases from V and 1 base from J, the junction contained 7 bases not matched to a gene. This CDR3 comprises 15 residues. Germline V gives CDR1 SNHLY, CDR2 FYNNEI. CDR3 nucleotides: TGTGCCAGCAGCCCCCGGCAGGGGGCGAACACTGAAGCTTTCTTT. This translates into CASSPRQGANTEAFF.

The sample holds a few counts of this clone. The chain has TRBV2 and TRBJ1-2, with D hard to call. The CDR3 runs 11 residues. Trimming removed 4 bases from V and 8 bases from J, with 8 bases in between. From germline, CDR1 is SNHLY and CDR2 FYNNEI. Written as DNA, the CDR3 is TGTGCCAGCAGTGTTGGGCGAGGCTACACCTTC. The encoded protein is CASSVGRGYTF.

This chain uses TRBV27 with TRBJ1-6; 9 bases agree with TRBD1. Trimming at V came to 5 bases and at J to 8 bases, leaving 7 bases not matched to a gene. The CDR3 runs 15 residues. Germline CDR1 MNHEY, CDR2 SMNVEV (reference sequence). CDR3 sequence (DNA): TGTGCCAGCAGTCCCCGGGACAGGGCTGATTCACCCCTCCACTTT. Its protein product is CASSPRDRADSPLHF.

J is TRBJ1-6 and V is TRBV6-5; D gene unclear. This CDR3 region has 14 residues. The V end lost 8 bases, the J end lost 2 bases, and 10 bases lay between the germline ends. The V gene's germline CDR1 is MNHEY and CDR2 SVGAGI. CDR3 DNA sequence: TGTGCCAGCGAGAAAGGGCCCTATAATTCACCCCTCCACTTT. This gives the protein CASEKGPYNSPLHF.

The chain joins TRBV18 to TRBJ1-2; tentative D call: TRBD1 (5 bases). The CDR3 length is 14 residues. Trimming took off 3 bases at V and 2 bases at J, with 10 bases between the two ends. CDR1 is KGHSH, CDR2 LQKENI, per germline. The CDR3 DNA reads TGTGCCAGCTCACCGAGAAAGGGGAACTATGGCTACACCTTC. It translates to CASSPRKGNYGYTF. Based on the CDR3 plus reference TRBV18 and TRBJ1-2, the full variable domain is NAGVMQNPRHLVRRRGQEARLRCSPMKGHSHVYWYRQLPEEGLKFMVYLQKENIIDESGMPKERFSAEFPKEGPSILRIQQVVRGDSAAYFCASSPRKGNYGYTFGSGTRLTVV.

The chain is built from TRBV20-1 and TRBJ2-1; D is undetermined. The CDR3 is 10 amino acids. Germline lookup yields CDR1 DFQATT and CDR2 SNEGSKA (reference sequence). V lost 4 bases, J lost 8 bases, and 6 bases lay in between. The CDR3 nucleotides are TGCAGTGCTATAGATTATGAGCAGTTCTTC. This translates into CSAIDYEQFF.

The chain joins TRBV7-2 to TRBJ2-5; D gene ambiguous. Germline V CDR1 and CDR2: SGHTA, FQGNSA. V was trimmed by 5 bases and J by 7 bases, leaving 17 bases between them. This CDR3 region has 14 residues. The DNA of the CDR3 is TGTGCCAGCAGCCCGCAATTATCCTCCCGGACCCAGTACTTC. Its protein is CASSPQLSSRTQYF.

The CDR3 loop reads CASSQAGTGGAYGYTF. DNA of the CDR3: TGTGCCAGCAGCCAAGCAGGGACAGGGGGCGCATATGGCTACACCTTC. This chain joins TRBV3-1 (or the pseudogene TRBV3-2) and TRBJ1-2; 12 bases align to TRBD1. V was clipped by 1 base and J by 5 bases; unmatched bases: 5. The CDR3 is 16 amino acids. CDR1 is LGHDT and CDR2 is YNNKEL in the germline V gene (reference sequence).

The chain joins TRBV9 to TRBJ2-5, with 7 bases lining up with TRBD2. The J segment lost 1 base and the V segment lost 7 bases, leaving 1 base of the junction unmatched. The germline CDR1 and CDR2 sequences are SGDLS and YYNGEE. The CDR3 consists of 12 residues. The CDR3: CASGGSQETQYF. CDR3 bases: TGTGCCAGCGGCGGGAGCCAAGAGACCCAGTACTTC. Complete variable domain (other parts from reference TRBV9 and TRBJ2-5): DSGVTQTPKHLITATGQRVTLRCSPRSGDLSVYWYQQSLDQGLQFLIQYYNGEERAKGNILERFSAQQFPDLHSELNLSSLELGDSALYFCASGGSQETQYFGPGTRLLVL.

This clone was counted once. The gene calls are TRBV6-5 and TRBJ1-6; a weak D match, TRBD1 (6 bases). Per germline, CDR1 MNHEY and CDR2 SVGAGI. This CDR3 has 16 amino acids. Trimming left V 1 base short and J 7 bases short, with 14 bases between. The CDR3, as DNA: TGTGCCAGCAGTTACTACACAGAAACAGGGAATTCACCCCTCCACTTT. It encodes CASSYYTETGNSPLHF.

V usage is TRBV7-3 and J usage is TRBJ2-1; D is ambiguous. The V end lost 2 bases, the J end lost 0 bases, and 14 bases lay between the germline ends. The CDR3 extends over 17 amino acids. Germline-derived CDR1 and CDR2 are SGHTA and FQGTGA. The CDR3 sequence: CASSLRGGASSYNEQFF. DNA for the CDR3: TGTGCCAGCAGCTTACGTGGCGGAGCAAGCTCCTACAATGAGCAGTTCTTC.

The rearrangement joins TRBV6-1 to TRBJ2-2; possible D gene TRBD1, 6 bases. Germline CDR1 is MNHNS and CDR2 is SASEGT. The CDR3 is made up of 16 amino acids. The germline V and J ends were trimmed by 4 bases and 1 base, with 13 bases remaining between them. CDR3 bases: TGTGCCAGCAGTGCGAGAACCAGGGGGAACACCGGGGAGCTGTTTTTT. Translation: CASSARTRGNTGELFF.

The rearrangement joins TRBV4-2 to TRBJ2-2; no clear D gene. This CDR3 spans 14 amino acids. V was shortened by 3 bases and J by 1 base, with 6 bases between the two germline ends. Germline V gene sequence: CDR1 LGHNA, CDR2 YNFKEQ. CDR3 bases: TGTGCCAGCAGCCAGGCCATGAACACCGGGGAGCTGTTTTTT. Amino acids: CASSQAMNTGELFF.

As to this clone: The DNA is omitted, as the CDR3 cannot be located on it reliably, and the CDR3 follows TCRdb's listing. The CDR3 region is CASSIVLRAALGTIYF. This chain joins TRBV19 and TRBJ1-3. In germline, CDR1 is LNHDA, CDR2 SQIVND (reference sequence). Termini included, the CDR3 measures 16 amino acids.

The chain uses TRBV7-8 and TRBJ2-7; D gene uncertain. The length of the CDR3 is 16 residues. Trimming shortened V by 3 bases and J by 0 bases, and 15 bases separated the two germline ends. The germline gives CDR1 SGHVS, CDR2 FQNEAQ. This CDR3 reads CASSLSSAASSYEQYF. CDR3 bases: TGTGCCAGCAGCTTGTCCTCGGCGGCGAGCTCCTACGAGCAGTACTTC.

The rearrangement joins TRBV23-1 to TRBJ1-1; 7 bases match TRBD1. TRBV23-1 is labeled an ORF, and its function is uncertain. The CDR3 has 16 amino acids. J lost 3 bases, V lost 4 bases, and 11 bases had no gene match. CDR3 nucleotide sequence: TGCGCCAGCAGTCCCGACAGGGACGGGTTCCACACTGAAGCTTTCTTT. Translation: CASSPDRDGFHTEAFF.

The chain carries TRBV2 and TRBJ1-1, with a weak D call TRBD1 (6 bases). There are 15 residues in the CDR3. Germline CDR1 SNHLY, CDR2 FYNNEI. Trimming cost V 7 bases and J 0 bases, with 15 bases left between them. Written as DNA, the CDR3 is TGTGCCAGCAACGGAGGGGGTTTCTTGAACACTGAAGCTTTCTTT. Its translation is CASNGGGFLNTEAFF.